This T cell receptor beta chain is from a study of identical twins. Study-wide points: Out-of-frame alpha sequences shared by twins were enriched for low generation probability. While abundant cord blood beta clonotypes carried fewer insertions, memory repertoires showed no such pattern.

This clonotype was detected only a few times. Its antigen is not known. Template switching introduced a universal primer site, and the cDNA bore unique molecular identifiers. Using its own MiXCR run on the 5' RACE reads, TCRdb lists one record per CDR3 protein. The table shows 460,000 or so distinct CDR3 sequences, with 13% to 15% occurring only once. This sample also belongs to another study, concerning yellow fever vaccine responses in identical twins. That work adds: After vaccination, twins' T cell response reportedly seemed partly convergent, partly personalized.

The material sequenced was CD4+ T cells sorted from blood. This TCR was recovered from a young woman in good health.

DNA for the CDR3: TGTGCCAGCAGCTTAATGGACAGGGGGCCCGAGCAGTACTTC. Translation: CASSLMDRGPEQYF. V and J are TRBV7-9 and TRBJ2-7; 11 nucleotides match TRBD1. J gave up 6 bases and V 2 bases, and 3 bases lay outside the gene matches. The CDR3 runs 14 residues. The germline V gene has CDR1 SEHNR and CDR2 FQNEAQ (reference sequence).